The 11 T cell receptor beta chains below were found in one sample sequenced in a study of T-cell reconstitution after alpha-beta-depleted transplantation in children. Construction of the TCRbeta library involved unique molecular identifiers. Using its own MiXCR run on the PCR reads, TCRdb lists one record per CDR3 protein. The sample lists around 580,000 distinct CDR3 sequences, roughly 27% occurring once. Source: PBMCs, taken before TCRalphabeta/CD19-depleted stem cell transplant. These TCRs come from a boy in the first two years of life with Wiskott-Aldrich syndrome, due to receive a stem cell transplant.

The chain combines TRBV7-8 with TRBJ2-1; 8 nucleotides align to TRBD2. The germline gives CDR1 SGHVS, CDR2 FQNEAQ. The CDR3 contains 16 residues. The J segment lost 0 bases and the V segment lost 1 base, leaving 2 bases of the junction unmatched. CDR3 in amino acids: CASSLERGSSYNEQFF. The CDR3 coding sequence is TGTGCCAGCAGCTTAGAGCGGGGGAGCTCCTACAATGAGCAGTTCTTC.

This chain uses TRBV20-1 with TRBJ1-5, with TRBD1 identical over 7 bases. Germline V gene data show CDR1 as DFQATT and CDR2 as SNEGSKA (reference sequence). CDR3 length equals 15 residues. V lost 0 bases, J lost 2 bases, and 4 bases stayed unmatched. The CDR3 nucleotides are TGCAGTGCTAGAGAACCTACAGGGGGCAATCAGCCCCAGCATTTT. It specifies CSAREPTGGNQPQHF.

This clonotype was found a few times. V usage is TRBV6-1 and J usage is TRBJ2-1; TRBD1 agrees at 8 bases. The CDR3 runs 14 residues. V was pared by 8 bases and J by 6 bases, with 9 bases of the junction left unmatched. CDR1 and CDR2 (germline): MNHNS, SASEGT. DNA of the CDR3: TGTGCCAGCGGAGGGACAGGCAAGGGCAATGAGCAGTTCTTC. Translated, it gives CASGGTGKGNEQFF.

The chain joins TRBV7-2 to TRBJ2-3, with TRBD2 matching over 11 bases. Looked up from germline, CDR1 is SGHTA and CDR2 is FQGNSA. Losses at the gene ends were 4 bases for V and 3 bases for J; bases not matched to a gene: 6. This CDR3 comprises 16 residues. DNA of the CDR3: TGTGCCAGCAGCTCGCCTAGCGGGAGGCAGACAGATACGCAGTATTTT. It yields the protein CASSSPSGRQTDTQYF.

This sequence joins TRBV20-1 and TRBJ2-3, with a possible D match to TRBD2 (6 bases). This CDR3 is 16 amino acids long. Trimming removed 6 bases from V and 2 bases from J, with 21 bases in between. Per germline, CDR1 DFQATT and CDR2 SNEGSKA (reference sequence). DNA for the CDR3: TGCAGTGCCTATATAAAACCGGGACTTTCCACAGATACGCAGTATTTT. It encodes CSAYIKPGLSTDTQYF.

The chain uses TRBV29-1 and TRBJ2-1; 7 bases map to TRBD2. J was trimmed by 1 base and V by 6 bases; bases with no gene match: 6. CDR3 length: 14 residues. Germline V gives CDR1 SQVTM, CDR2 ANQGSEA. This chain's CDR3 is CSVGGVSSYNEQFF. CDR3 DNA: TGCAGCGTGGGGGGGGTTTCGTCCTACAATGAGCAGTTCTTC.

The chain recombines TRBV20-1 with TRBJ2-4; D possibly corresponds to TRBD2 (5 bases). Germline loops: CDR1 DFQATT, CDR2 SNEGSKA (reference sequence). Trimming stripped 5 bases from V and 0 bases from J, with 11 bases between. The CDR3 sequence is 14 residues long. In DNA form, the CDR3 reads TGCAGTGCTCGGAGGCCGTTAGCCAAAAACATTCAGTACTTC. Residues: CSARRPLAKNIQYF.

This clonotype was observed many times. This chain connects TRBV5-1 to TRBJ2-1; no firm D call. CDR3 length equals 15 residues. The germline gives CDR1 SGHRS, CDR2 YFSETQ. The germline V and J ends were trimmed by 2 bases and 0 bases, with 9 bases remaining between them. CDR3 residues: CASSFAVSSYNEQFF. The DNA of the CDR3 is TGCGCCAGCAGCTTCGCAGTAAGCTCCTACAATGAGCAGTTCTTC.

The chain recombines TRBV7-3 with TRBJ1-2; D gene unclear. Germline V CDR1 and CDR2: SGHTA, FQGTGA. Trimming cost V 2 bases and J 4 bases, with 8 bases left between them. The CDR3 runs to 13 residues. DNA of the CDR3: TGTGCCAGCAGCTTAGTGGCAGGCTATGGCTACACCTTC. Protein sequence: CASSLVAGYGYTF.

This clonotype was observed a handful of times. This chain uses TRBV20-1 with TRBJ2-5, with 9 bases lining up with TRBD2. There are 15 residues in the CDR3. CDR1 and CDR2 (germline): DFQATT, SNEGSKA (reference sequence). With 3 bases clipped from V and 2 bases from J, the junction kept 7 bases outside the gene matches. The CDR3 here is CSASPAGGIQETQYF. In DNA, the CDR3 is TGCAGTGCTAGCCCCGCGGGAGGGATTCAAGAGACCCAGTACTTC.

This clonotype was counted a few times. The genes are TRBV11-2 and TRBJ2-1; no definite D call. This CDR3 has 14 residues. Germline V gives CDR1 SGHAT, CDR2 FQNNGV. The ends were cut back, 2 bases at V and 6 bases at J, with 11 bases in the middle. DNA for the CDR3: TGTGCCAGCAGCTTATGGCGGAACCCCAATGAGCAGTTCTTC. Protein product: CASSLWRNPNEQFF.